This T cell receptor (beta chain) derives from a study of STAT3 mutations in large granular lymphocyte leukemia. Study as a whole: Among longitudinally sequenced T-LGLL patients, roughly half had canonical activating STAT3 mutations detected. Over half of T-LGLL patients had one or more immunosuppressive regimens.

Concerning this clone: What it binds is not known.

The repertoire was sequenced with immunoSEQ multiplex PCR; TCRdb's copy has only in-frame clones and lacks some. The repertoire consists of more than 25,000 clones, with about three quarters occurring once and the leading ten covering 30%. Broader study findings: Variable sampling intervals and differing treatment regimens complicated linking therapy response to TCR clonal burden changes. After therapy, about 35% of the 18 patients switched clonotypes, all new clones STAT3 wild type. In T-cell large granular lymphocyte leukemia, about half of patients showed multiple immunodominant subclonotypes.

Germline V CDR1 and CDR2: MNHEY, SVGAGI. The CDR3 extends over 16 amino acids. The V gene end was trimmed by 2 bases and the J gene end by 3 bases; junction bases not matched to a gene: 9. Sequencing was done on a sample of peripheral blood mononuclear cells. This chain connects TRBV6-5 to TRBJ2-5; TRBD2 matches 7 bases. The source is a woman aged 45-60 years with T-cell large granular lymphocyte leukemia. Some clones in this sample may be carry-over from other donors' samples. The CDR3 DNA is TGTGCCAGCAGTTACCTATGGGGGGGTGAGGAAGAGACCCAGTACTTC. As protein: CASSYLWGGEEETQYF.